The 29 T cell receptor beta chains reported below all come from one sample, sequenced in a study of shared clonotypes between healthy human individuals. Naive CD8 cells lacked CD45RO and underwent positive selection for CCR7, leaving out terminally differentiated effector memory CD45RA+ cells. Repertoires were generated with immunoSEQ multiplex PCR, while TCRdb's copy carries only in-frame clones and drops some. The table records 750,000 to 1,000,000 clones, 85% to 95% of them present only once. Sequencing was done on a sample of naive CD8+ T cells sorted from blood. These receptors were taken from a man aged 30-40 years in good health.

The chain uses TRBV2 and TRBJ2-7; 9 positions match TRBD1. With V trimmed by 7 bases and J by 6 bases, 16 bases remained unmatched. This CDR3 is 16 amino acids long. Germline assignment: CDR1 SNHLY and CDR2 FYNNEI. The CDR3: CASNPYSGTGHREQYF. DNA for the CDR3: TGTGCCAGCAATCCCTATTCGGGGACAGGGCATCGCGAGCAGTACTTC.

The chain carries TRBV11-2 and TRBJ1-4; weak D call: TRBD1 (5 bases). The germline gives CDR1 SGHAT, CDR2 FQNNGV. The CDR3 sequence is 14 residues long. The V gene lost 3 bases and the J gene lost 7 bases, with 12 bases spanning the gap. Written as DNA, the CDR3 is TGTGCCAGCAGCTTGGGACTGGGCCTTGAAAAACTGTTTTTT. This gives the protein CASSLGLGLEKLFF.

The CDR3 loop reads CSVVLREYAADTQYF. CDR3 nucleotide sequence: TGCAGCGTTGTGCTGCGGGAGTATGCCGCAGATACGCAGTATTTT. The chain combines TRBV29-1 with TRBJ2-3; TRBD2 matches at 7 bases. Germline V CDR1 and CDR2: SQVTM, ANQGSEA. CDR3 length: 15 amino acids. V shed 4 bases, J shed 4 bases, and the junction held 11 bases outside the gene matches.

V usage is TRBV4-3 and J usage is TRBJ2-7, with TRBD1 matching over 9 bases. This CDR3 contains 15 residues. V gave up 3 bases and J gave up 4 bases; unmatched junction bases: 7. From germline, CDR1 is LGHNA and CDR2 YSLEER. CDR3 nucleotide sequence: TGCGCCAGCAGCCAGGGACAGGGTTTTGGATACGAGCAGTACTTC. Its translation is CASSQGQGFGYEQYF.

This chain joins TRBV6-6 and TRBJ1-2, with D unclear. The germline V gene has CDR1 MNHNY and CDR2 SVGAGI (reference sequence). Trimming shortened V by 0 bases and J by 7 bases, and 9 bases separated the two germline ends. The CDR3 is 13 residues long. CDR3: CASSYSISGGYTF. CDR3 nucleotide sequence: TGTGCCAGCAGTTACTCGATAAGTGGTGGCTACACCTTC.

The chain combines TRBV27 with TRBJ2-2, with D tentatively TRBD1 (6 bases). The V end lost 3 bases, the J end lost 0 bases, and 8 bases lay between the germline ends. CDR1 and CDR2 from the germline V gene are MNHEY and SMNVEV (reference sequence). The CDR3 is 15 residues long. In DNA, the CDR3 is TGTGCCAGCAGTTTTTGGGACACGAACACCGGGGAGCTGTTTTTT. As protein: CASSFWDTNTGELFF.

This clone turned up a few times. At one end, the junction sequence differs from germline, possibly due to a read error. The chain joins TRBV7-3 to TRBJ2-2, with unresolved D. This CDR3 has 17 residues. In germline, CDR1 is SGHTA, CDR2 FQGTGA. In DNA, the CDR3 is TGTGCCAGCAGCTTTTTAGGTTATGCGGAGAACGCCGGGGAGCTGTTTTTT. It encodes CASSFLGYAENAGELFF.

In this sample, this clone turned up many times. The sample has other DNA sequences that encode this CDR3 too. The V call is TRBV11-2, the J call TRBJ2-7; D may be TRBD2 (6 bases). CDR1 and CDR2 from the germline V gene are SGHAT and FQNNGV. V shed 3 bases and J shed 3 bases, with 12 bases lying between them. The CDR3 is 14 amino acids. CDR3 DNA: TGTGCCAGCAGCTTTTTTAGCGGCAGCTACGAGCAGTACTTC. Its translation: CASSFFSGSYEQYF.

Of note for this clone: Other nucleotide sequences in the sample specify the same CDR3. The V gene is TRBV19, the J gene TRBJ2-7, with D perhaps matching TRBD1 or TRBD2 (6 bases each). V lost 1 base and J 2 bases, leaving 9 bases between the germline ends. This CDR3 has 14 amino acids. Germline-derived CDR1 and CDR2 are LNHDA and SQIVND (reference sequence). CDR3 amino acids: CASSIGGGPYEQYF. CDR3 coding DNA: TGTGCCAGTAGTATAGGAGGGGGGCCCTACGAGCAGTACTTC.

Notes on this clone: Other nucleotide sequences from this sample produce the same CDR3. The rearrangement links TRBV27 to TRBJ1-5; D not resolved. Between the trimmed V and J ends, which lost 3 bases and 4 bases, there was a span of 4 bases. Per the germline V gene, CDR1 is MNHEY and CDR2 is SMNVEV (reference sequence). This CDR3 contains 12 residues. The chain's CDR3 is CASSLGNQPQHF. DNA for the CDR3: TGTGCCAGCAGTTTGGGAAATCAGCCCCAGCATTTT.

The V and J genes are TRBV29-1 and TRBJ1-3, with D uncertain. Germline CDR1 and CDR2: SQVTM and ANQGSEA. The CDR3 has 13 amino acids. Trimming removed 5 bases from V and 4 bases from J, with 12 bases in between. Written as DNA, the CDR3 is TGCAGCGTTTCCGAAGGGTTCGGAAACACCATATATTTT. This translates into CSVSEGFGNTIYF.

The chain recombines TRBV4-1 with TRBJ2-1; no firm D call. The CDR3 extends over 16 amino acids. From germline, CDR1 is MGHRA and CDR2 YSYEKL. Trimming stripped 3 bases from V and 7 bases from J, with 19 bases between. In DNA form, the CDR3 reads TGCGCCAGCAGCCATCCCATCGGTACGGACCAAAATGAGCAGTTCTTC. It translates to CASSHPIGTDQNEQFF.

The rearrangement uses TRBV7-2 and TRBJ1-2; no clear D gene. Germline V lookup: CDR1 SGHTA, CDR2 FQGNSA. Trimming shortened V by 5 bases and J by 5 bases, and 15 bases separated the two germline ends. The CDR3 extends over 14 amino acids. CDR3: CASSPIDPLYGYTF. CDR3 in DNA: TGTGCCAGCAGCCCTATAGACCCCCTATATGGCTACACCTTC.

This chain uses TRBV5-8 with TRBJ2-2; D gene ambiguous. Germline V gene sequence: CDR1 SGHTS, CDR2 YDEGEE. The CDR3 runs 11 residues. V lost 8 bases, J lost 5 bases, and 7 bases lay in between. The chain's CDR3 is CASDETGELFF. For the CDR3, the DNA is TGTGCCAGTGACGAGACCGGGGAGCTGTTTTTT.

The chain joins TRBV7-9 to TRBJ2-5; D perhaps matches TRBD2 (5 bases). Germline V gene sequence: CDR1 SEHNR, CDR2 FQNEAQ (reference sequence). This CDR3 comprises 16 residues. Trimming took 6 bases from V and 5 from J, leaving 22 bases between them. The CDR3 nucleotides are TGTGCCAGCAGTACAACCTGGTGGGGAGCCAGGGAGACCCAGTACTTC. This gives the protein CASSTTWWGARETQYF.

The genes are TRBV5-1 and TRBJ2-1; D call uncertain. The germline V gene has CDR1 SGHRS and CDR2 YFSETQ. V was cut by 5 bases and J by 5 bases, with 5 bases left in between. The CDR3 has 11 amino acids. CDR3 region: CASRSNNEQFF. CDR3 sequence (DNA): TGCGCCAGCAGGTCCAACAATGAGCAGTTCTTC.

The rearrangement links TRBV5-1 to TRBJ2-1, with no clear D. V was clipped by 4 bases and J by 7 bases, with 9 bases between them. CDR1 and CDR2 from the germline V gene are SGHRS and YFSETQ. CDR3 length equals 12 residues. The CDR3 DNA reads TGCGCCAGCAGCGCGGATTCGAATGAGCAGTTCTTC. Translating it yields CASSADSNEQFF. Full variable domain (remainder filled in from reference TRBV5-1 and TRBJ2-1): KAGVTQTPRYLIKTRGQQVTLSCSPISGHRSVSWYQQTPGQGLQFLFEYFSETQRNKGNFPGRFSGRQFSNSRSEMNVSTLELGDSALYLCASSADSNEQFFGPGTRLTVL.

The V and J genes are TRBV2 and TRBJ2-3, with D perhaps TRBD2 (6 bases). V was clipped by 7 bases and J by 7 bases, with 15 bases between them. The CDR3 is 13 amino acids. The V gene's germline CDR1 is SNHLY and CDR2 FYNNEI. The CDR3 region has the DNA TGTGCCAGCACGCCTAGCGTGTCGTATACGCAGTATTTT. Encoded protein: CASTPSVSYTQYF.

V is TRBV7-2 and J is TRBJ1-3, with a possible D match to TRBD1 (5 bases). Germline loops: CDR1 SGHTA, CDR2 FQGNSA. V was trimmed by 4 bases and J by 0 bases, leaving 13 bases between them. The CDR3 contains 16 residues. CDR3 loop: CASSSVQGFSGNTIYF. The CDR3 DNA sequence: TGTGCCAGCAGCTCCGTGCAGGGCTTCTCTGGAAACACCATATATTTT.

The chain uses TRBV7-8 and TRBJ2-7, with D maybe TRBD1 (6 bases). The germline V gene encodes CDR1 SGHVS and CDR2 FQNEAQ. The CDR3 length is 15 residues. V was shortened by 5 bases and J by 2 bases, with 16 bases between the two germline ends. The CDR3 sequence: CASSLIAGVAYEQYF. For the CDR3, the DNA is TGTGCCAGCAGCCTCATTGCAGGGGTGGCCTACGAGCAGTACTTC.

This CDR3 reads CASRPPRGTISNEQFF. CDR3 DNA: TGTGCCAGCAGACCCCCTCGGGGGACTATCTCCAATGAGCAGTTCTTC. The chain uses TRBV11-2 and TRBJ2-1; 7 positions agree with TRBD2. CDR3 length: 16 residues. V shed 6 bases and J 6 bases; nucleotides not matched to a gene: 14. Germline V gene sequence: CDR1 SGHAT, CDR2 FQNNGV. The whole variable domain, remainder taken from reference TRBV11-2 and TRBJ2-1, is EAGVAQSPRYKIIEKRQSVAFWCNPISGHATLYWYQQILGQGPKLLIQFQNNGVVDDSQLPKDRFSAERLKGVDSTLKIQPAKLEDSAVYLCASRPPRGTISNEQFFGPGTRLTVL.

This clone was detected once. This rearrangement joins TRBV4-3 to TRBJ2-1; TRBD1 matches 8 bases. With V trimmed by 3 bases and J by 2 bases, 3 bases remained unmatched. The CDR3 spans 15 residues. Germline-derived CDR1 and CDR2 are LGHNA and YSLEER. Written as DNA, the CDR3 is TGCGCCAGCAGCCATCGACAGGGGCCCTACAATGAGCAGTTCTTC. Amino acid sequence: CASSHRQGPYNEQFF.

The chain recombines TRBV11-2 with TRBJ2-7; 8 bases are shared with TRBD2. Germline CDR1 and CDR2: SGHAT and FQNNGV. The length of the CDR3 is 16 residues. V was clipped by 1 base and J by 4 bases; unmatched bases: 9. The CDR3 nucleotides are TGTGCCAGCAGCTTAGCACCAGCGGGAGAGGGGTACGAGCAGTACTTC. This gives the protein CASSLAPAGEGYEQYF.

With regard to this clone: Other nucleotide sequences in the sample specify the same CDR3. This sequence joins TRBV5-1 and TRBJ2-7; D unclear. Trimming took off 4 bases at V and 3 bases at J, with 8 bases between the two ends. The CDR3 is 12 amino acids. Per germline, CDR1 SGHRS and CDR2 YFSETQ. The CDR3 DNA follows: TGCGCCAGCAGCCTGGAAAGCTACGAGCAGTACTTC. Encoded protein: CASSLESYEQYF.

The genes are TRBV28 and TRBJ2-2; a possible D gene is TRBD1 (5 bases). The CDR3 is 13 amino acids. Germline lookup yields CDR1 MDHEN and CDR2 SYDVKM. Trimming removed 5 bases from V and 4 bases from J, with 8 bases in between. CDR3 nucleotides: TGTGCCAGCAGTACTACAGGCACCGGGGAGCTGTTTTTT. Protein product: CASSTTGTGELFF.

The chain recombines TRBV5-4 with TRBJ1-2; 12 nucleotides line up with TRBD1. Unmatched junction bases numbered 5, after V lost 5 bases and J lost 0 bases. Per germline, CDR1 SGHNT and CDR2 YYREEE (reference sequence). The CDR3 contains 16 residues. This CDR3 is CASSSGTGGSNYGYTF. In DNA form, the CDR3 reads TGTGCCAGCAGTTCCGGGACAGGGGGCTCTAACTATGGCTACACCTTC.

The rearrangement joins TRBV14 to TRBJ2-3, with 9 bases that match TRBD2. Losses at the gene ends were 0 bases for V and 1 base for J; bases not matched to a gene: 11. The CDR3 runs to 19 residues. Germline assignment: CDR1 SGHDN and CDR2 FVKESK. CDR3 sequence reads: CASSQDGLAGTTGTDTQYF. The CDR3 nucleotides are TGTGCCAGCAGCCAAGATGGCCTAGCGGGAACTACTGGCACAGATACGCAGTATTTT.

The chain is built from TRBV2 and TRBJ2-7, with D possibly matching TRBD2 (5 bases). With 7 bases removed from V and 0 bases from J, the gap between germline ends came to 16 bases. The germline V gene encodes CDR1 SNHLY and CDR2 FYNNEI. The CDR3 is made up of 15 amino acids. The CDR3 nucleotides are TGTGCCAGCAATGGGCTAGCCCAGAGCTCCTACGAGCAGTACTTC. Translation gives CASNGLAQSSYEQYF.

The chain is built from TRBV6-6 and TRBJ2-7, with D maybe TRBD1 (6 bases). The V end lost 5 bases, the J end lost 2 bases, and 19 bases lay between the germline ends. The V gene's germline CDR1 is MNHNY and CDR2 SVGAGI (reference sequence). The CDR3 length is 16 residues. The CDR3 DNA follows: TGTGCCAGCAGTACAATTAGGGCGGACAGCCCCTACGAGCAGTACTTC. This codes for CASSTIRADSPYEQYF.